This note documents a single TCR beta chain sequence. Its target is unknown. The method was immunoSEQ multiplex PCR; TCRdb's version includes in-frame clones alone and lacks a portion of them. The sample consists of 25,000 to 40,000 clones, 60% to 75% of them appearing once. This sample is drawn from a study of radiotherapy plus CTLA-4 blockade in lung cancer. Study-level points and caveats: Researchers report tumor-derived TCR clones expanding in blood after radiotherapy plus ipilimumab.

The sequence derives from a human donor with non-small cell lung cancer who had stable disease on radiotherapy plus ipilimumab. The sample was peripheral blood, taken from a patient treated with radiotherapy plus ipilimumab.

CDR3 sequence reads: CASSPRGRVNYGYTF. The CDR3 DNA is TGTGCCAGCAGTCCCCGTGGTCGGGTTAACTATGGCTACACCTTC. The gene calls are TRBV27 and TRBJ1-2, with D hard to call. Germline loops: CDR1 MNHEY, CDR2 SMNVEV (reference sequence). Trimming removed 5 bases at V and 1 base at J, with 14 bases between. CDR3 length: 15 amino acids.